This T cell receptor (beta chain) was recorded in a study of blood T cell repertoires in COVID-19. Across the whole study: T cells, B-cell-depleted T cells, or PBMCs provided the cDNA or gDNA that served as material.

This clone was picked up a small number of times. Germline V lookup: CDR1 LGHNA, CDR2 YNFKEQ. The CDR3 is 14 amino acids. Germline trimming cut 1 base from V and 6 bases from J; bases unmatched to any gene: 2. Profiling relied on immunoSEQ multiplex PCR, and the TCRdb table lists in-frame clones only, not all of them. The table shows some 130,000 clones, with 85% to 90% occurring only once. This TCR was recovered from a man between 70 and 80 years old with active COVID-19. The sequenced sample consisted of peripheral blood. The chain has TRBV4-2 and TRBJ1-2; 10 bases agree with TRBD1. CDR3 amino acids: CASSQVGTGDGYTF. The CDR3 DNA follows: TGTGCCAGCAGCCAAGTAGGGACAGGGGATGGCTACACCTTC.